The 6 T cell receptor beta chains given below trace back to one sample, sequenced in a study of identical twins. TCRdb re-called the 5' RACE reads through MiXCR, storing one row per CDR3 protein. The sample consists of 400,000 to 550,000 distinct CDR3 sequences, 20% to 25% of them appearing once. This sample was shared with a second study, whose subject was T cells expressing NK-cell markers.

The sample taken for sequencing was CD4+ T cells sorted from blood. The receptor source for this set is a woman aged 18-30 years in good health.

The V gene is TRBV9, the J gene TRBJ2-5, with TRBD2 matching over 11 bases. The J segment lost 2 bases and the V segment lost 2 bases, leaving 5 bases of the junction unmatched. Germline CDR1 is SGDLS and CDR2 is YYNGEE. The CDR3 is 16 amino acids. The CDR3 region is CASSVGTSGNQETQYF. The CDR3 nucleotides are TGTGCCAGCAGCGTTGGGACTAGCGGTAATCAAGAGACCCAGTACTTC.

This clonotype was observed a few times. The chain links TRBV10-3 to TRBJ2-7; D not resolved. This CDR3 is 15 amino acids long. Germline assignment: CDR1 ENHRY and CDR2 SYGVKD. The germline V and J ends were trimmed by 0 bases and 0 bases, with 9 bases remaining between them. The CDR3 DNA is TGTGCCATCAGTGAGTCGTTGGCAGGCTCCTACGAGCAGTACTTC. It specifies CAISESLAGSYEQYF.

V and J are TRBV20-1 and TRBJ2-3; 10 nucleotides match TRBD2. This CDR3 region has 17 residues. The V segment lost 0 bases and the J segment 5 bases; nucleotides outside the gene matches: 11. Germline CDR1 reads DFQATT; CDR2 reads SNEGSKA (reference sequence). The CDR3 nucleotides are TGCAGTGCTAGAGATTTAAGGAGCGGGAGGGCCAGAGATACGCAGTATTTT. Translated: CSARDLRSGRARDTQYF.

This clonotype turned up a few times. The chain recombines TRBV6-6 with TRBJ2-2; TRBD1 is a possible D gene (5 bases). Trimming stripped 3 bases from V and 4 bases from J, with 6 bases between. The germline V gene has CDR1 MNHNY and CDR2 SVGAGI (reference sequence). The CDR3 consists of 13 residues. CDR3 region: CASSYDSTGELFF. CDR3 nucleotides: TGTGCCAGCAGTTATGACAGCACCGGGGAGCTGTTTTTT.

A few counts support this clonotype. The genes are TRBV5-1 and TRBJ1-1; D is uncertain. The CDR3 contains 14 residues. The germline CDR1 and CDR2 sequences are SGHRS and YFSETQ. V shed 0 bases and J shed 5 bases, with 11 bases lying between them. The CDR3 DNA sequence: TGCGCCAGCAGCTTGGTAGACGAGAGGACTGAAGCTTTCTTT. Its protein product is CASSLVDERTEAFF.

The rearrangement uses TRBV20-1 and TRBJ2-5; tentatively, D is TRBD1 (6 bases). Per the germline V gene, CDR1 is DFQATT and CDR2 is SNEGSKA (reference sequence). Trimming shortened V by 7 bases and J by 4 bases, and 13 bases separated the two germline ends. The CDR3 consists of 12 residues. CDR3 DNA: TGCAGTGTTAGCAGGGGTTCAGAGACCCAGTACTTC. It yields the protein CSVSRGSETQYF.